These 25 T cell receptor beta chains share one sample of origin, sequenced in a study of T cell changes during pregnancy in multiple sclerosis (dated by TCRdb to about 2019). To prepare the library, the immunoSEQ multiplex PCR assay was applied. Drawn from immuneACCESS, this table holds only the in-frame rearrangements with V and J called that TCRdb kept. Clones are partly lost; checked studies trace under half to an unresolved V gene and leave the rest unexplained. The sample table lists 20,000 to 25,000 clones, about 89% of them with a count of one. Roughly 6.9% of the sample goes to the ten largest clones. The material was CD8+ T cells from peripheral blood mononuclear cells, obtained in the first trimester of pregnancy. The source of these receptors is a female donor with multiple sclerosis, enrolled in a pregnancy study.

The chain uses TRBV19 and TRBJ2-7; 9 bases agree with TRBD2. The CDR3 contains 14 residues. The V segment lost 1 base and the J segment 7 bases; nucleotides outside the gene matches: 5. Germline V gives CDR1 LNHDA, CDR2 SQIVND (reference sequence). CDR3 sequence (DNA): TGTGCCAGTAGTATAGTAGCGGGAGCTGGAGAGCAGTACTTC. Its protein is CASSIVAGAGEQYF. Together with reference TRBV19 and TRBJ2-7, the CDR3 gives the full variable domain: DGGITQSPKYLFRKEGQNVTLSCEQNLNHDAMYWYRQDPGQGLRLIYYSQIVNDFQKGDIAEGYSVSREKKESFPLTVTSAQKNPTAFYLCASSIVAGAGEQYFGPGTRLTVT.

This chain uses TRBV9 with TRBJ2-3; the match to TRBD1 covers 11 bases. Germline CDR1 and CDR2: SGDLS and YYNGEE. The CDR3 length is 14 residues. The V and J ends lost 2 bases and 4 bases, in that order; junction bases with no gene match: 0. The CDR3 DNA is TGTGCCAGCAGCGTGGGACAGGGGGCAGATACGCAGTATTTT. Translation gives CASSVGQGADTQYF.

The chain couples TRBV27 to TRBJ2-1, with 7 bases identical to TRBD2. CDR1 and CDR2 (germline): MNHEY, SMNVEV (reference sequence). The ends lost 2 bases at V and 3 bases at J; junction bases unmatched: 10. The CDR3 is 17 residues long. In DNA form, the CDR3 reads TGTGCCAGCAGTTTACCCGCCGCTAGCGGAGTCTACAATGAGCAGTTCTTC. Translation gives CASSLPAASGVYNEQFF.

This chain joins TRBV4-1 and TRBJ2-5; D remains ambiguous. Judging by the DNA end, TRBJ2-7 fits better; the J call may be wrong. Germline V gene data show CDR1 as MGHRA and CDR2 as YSYEKL. This CDR3 is built from 13 residues. CDR3 DNA sequence: TGCGCCAGCAGTAGTGGAGTTGGCTACGAGCAGTACTTC. Protein: CASSSGVGYEQYF.

The chain joins TRBV28 to TRBJ1-3; D remains unclear. This CDR3 region has 15 residues. V gave up 3 bases and J gave up 0 bases, with 9 bases separating them. CDR1 and CDR2 (germline): MDHEN, SYDVKM. CDR3 DNA: TGTGCCAGCAGTTTTCGGCGGATCTCTGGAAACACCATATATTTT. It codes for CASSFRRISGNTIYF. The entire variable domain, with the rest obtained from reference TRBV28 and TRBJ1-3, is as follows: DVKVTQSSRYLVKRTGEKVFLECVQDMDHENMFWYRQDPGLGLRLIYFSYDVKMKEKGDIPEGYSVSREKKERFSLILESASTNQTSMYLCASSFRRISGNTIYFGEGSWLTVV.

This clone was detected only once. The chain employs TRBV28 and TRBJ2-2; D perhaps matches TRBD1 (6 bases). V dropped 3 bases and J dropped 4 bases, with 18 bases sitting between them. CDR3 length: 17 amino acids. The germline V gene encodes CDR1 MDHEN and CDR2 SYDVKM. CDR3 coding DNA: TGTGCCAGCAGTTTTTCGAGTGGGAGAGGGGGCACCGGGGAGCTGTTTTTT. It is translated as CASSFSSGRGGTGELFF. Full variable domain (rest looked up from reference TRBV28 and TRBJ2-2): DVKVTQSSRYLVKRTGEKVFLECVQDMDHENMFWYRQDPGLGLRLIYFSYDVKMKEKGDIPEGYSVSREKKERFSLILESASTNQTSMYLCASSFSSGRGGTGELFFGEGSRLTVL.

This chain links TRBV6-5 with TRBJ1-2; 7 bases agree with TRBD1. The CDR3 has 12 residues. The germline V gene encodes CDR1 MNHEY and CDR2 SVGAGI. V dropped 4 bases and J dropped 6; count of bases not matched to a gene: 2. The CDR3 protein is CASSSGGNGYTF. DNA for the CDR3: TGTGCCAGCAGTTCAGGGGGAAATGGCTACACCTTC.

The chain links TRBV7-9 to TRBJ2-1; 9 bases are a match to TRBD2. The germline CDR1 and CDR2 sequences are SEHNR and FQNEAQ (reference sequence). V lost 3 bases to trimming and J lost 10 bases; unmatched junction nucleotides: 10. The CDR3 is 15 amino acids. The CDR3 region has the DNA TGTGCCAGCAGCTTGGGGACTAGCCTTTATGGGGAGCAGTTCTTC. This translates into CASSLGTSLYGEQFF.

The V gene is TRBV29-1, the J gene TRBJ1-1; D remains unclear. The germline V gene encodes CDR1 SQVTM and CDR2 ANQGSEA. Trimming removed 8 bases at V and 1 base at J, with 11 bases between. The CDR3 is 12 amino acids. CDR3 protein: CSPSETNTEAFF. CDR3 coding DNA: TGCAGCCCTTCGGAGACGAACACTGAAGCTTTCTTT. The whole variable domain, remainder taken from reference TRBV29-1 and TRBJ1-1, is SAVISQKPSRDICQRGTSLTIQCQVDSQVTMMFWYRQQPGQSLTLIATANQGSEATYESGFVIDKFPISRPNLTFSTLTVSNMSPEDSSIYLCSPSETNTEAFFGQGTRLTVV.

V gene TRBV27 combines with J gene TRBJ1-2; 8 nucleotides line up with TRBD1. Germline assignment: CDR1 MNHEY and CDR2 SMNVEV (reference sequence). V was pared by 8 bases and J by 8 bases, with 19 bases of the junction left unmatched. This CDR3 has 16 residues. CDR3 sequence: CASGPLRDRPVLGYTF. The CDR3 DNA is TGTGCCAGCGGTCCCCTCAGGGACAGGCCTGTTCTGGGCTACACCTTC.

The chain carries TRBV9 and TRBJ2-5; the match to TRBD1 covers 9 bases. The junction had 4 bases not matched to a gene; V was cut back by 3 bases and J by 1 base. Germline CDR1 is SGDLS and CDR2 is YYNGEE. The CDR3 has 15 amino acids. This CDR3 is CASSGRDRVQETQYF. The CDR3 nucleotides read TGTGCCAGCAGCGGCCGGGACAGGGTCCAAGAGACCCAGTACTTC.

As concerns this clone: At one of its ends the junction is not consistent with the germline gene, which may arise from a read error. The chain couples TRBV7-9 to TRBJ1-1; D ambiguous. Germline loops: CDR1 SEHNR, CDR2 FQNEAQ (reference sequence). The CDR3 is made up of 14 amino acids. For the CDR3, the DNA is TGTGCCAGCAGCTTACTGGACGGGAACCCTGAAGCTTTCTTT. Amino acids: CASSLLDGNPEAFF.

This sequence joins TRBV27 and TRBJ2-1, with a possible D match to TRBD1 (5 bases). Looked up from germline, CDR1 is MNHEY and CDR2 is SMNVEV (reference sequence). The germline V and J ends were trimmed by 3 bases and 1 base, with 13 bases remaining between them. There are 16 residues in the CDR3. CDR3 coding DNA: TGTGCCAGCAGTTTTCGGGCAGGGTATTCCTACAATGAGCAGTTCTTC. Its translation: CASSFRAGYSYNEQFF.

The genes are TRBV7-9 and TRBJ2-5; 9 nucleotides agree with TRBD2. The CDR3 loop spans 19 amino acids. Germline assignment: CDR1 SEHNR and CDR2 FQNEAQ (reference sequence). The junction had 16 bases not matched to a gene; V was cut back by 5 bases and J by 0 bases. The CDR3 nucleotides are TGTGCCAGCAGCCCGCGCCCGACTAGCGGTAATGCTTACCAAGAGACCCAGTACTTC. Translation: CASSPRPTSGNAYQETQYF.

This chain uses TRBV6-4 with TRBJ2-2; a possible D gene is TRBD1 (6 bases). V was shortened by 4 bases and J by 3 bases, with 9 bases between the two germline ends. The length of the CDR3 is 14 residues. Looked up from germline, CDR1 is MRHNA and CDR2 is SNTAGT. CDR3 coding DNA: TGTGCCAGCAGTGGGGGGCCAGACACCGGGGAGCTGTTTTTT. It yields the protein CASSGGPDTGELFF.

A few counts support this clone. The V call is TRBV6-4, the J call TRBJ2-1; 8 bases line up with TRBD1. Germline trimming cut 6 bases from V and 9 bases from J; bases unmatched to any gene: 13. There are 15 residues in the CDR3. CDR1 MRHNA and CDR2 SNTAGT come from the germline V gene. CDR3 coding DNA: TGTGCCAGCAGCGTCTCAATGGCAGGGGGCGGTGAGCAGTTCTTC. This codes for CASSVSMAGGGEQFF.

The V gene is TRBV27, the J gene TRBJ2-7, with 9 bases lining up with TRBD1. The CDR3 is made up of 15 amino acids. Losses at the gene ends were 5 bases for V and 4 bases for J; bases not matched to a gene: 9. Germline loops: CDR1 MNHEY, CDR2 SMNVEV (reference sequence). CDR3 DNA: TGTGCCAGCAGTGCCCCCGACAGGGGGGAGTACGAGCAGTACTTC. It yields the protein CASSAPDRGEYEQYF.

The rearrangement links TRBV7-3 to TRBJ2-1, with TRBD2 matching 11 bases. CDR1 is SGHTA and CDR2 is FQGTGA in the germline V gene. CDR3 length equals 14 residues. The junction had 6 bases not matched to a gene; V was cut back by 6 bases and J by 8 bases. CDR3 loop: CASRDPGLADEQFF. The CDR3 DNA is TGTGCCAGCAGGGACCCGGGACTAGCGGATGAGCAGTTCTTC.

The chain couples TRBV21-1 to TRBJ1-1. TRBV21-1 is a pseudogene locus. This CDR3 spans 17 amino acids. As DNA, the CDR3 is TGTGCCAGCAGCTGCCCCACTCCTAAAGCTCGAGAACCTGAAGCTTTCTTT. Its translation is CASSCPTPKAREPEAFF.

The rearrangement uses TRBV7-2 and TRBJ2-7, with 10 bases aligning to TRBD2. Germline CDR1 and CDR2: SGHTA and FQGNSA. CDR3 size: 14 residues. With 5 bases clipped from V and 3 bases from J, the junction kept 4 bases outside the gene matches. The CDR3: CASSEGLALYEQYF. In nucleotides, the CDR3 is TGTGCCAGCAGCGAGGGACTAGCGCTCTACGAGCAGTACTTC.

The chain couples TRBV19 to TRBJ1-5; perhaps TRBD1 as D (6 bases). Germline CDR1 is LNHDA and CDR2 is SQIVND (reference sequence). Trimming took off 3 bases at V and 2 bases at J, with 11 bases between the two ends. The CDR3 contains 15 residues. CDR3 DNA sequence: TGTGCCAGTAGTATGGCGGGGGGCGGCAATCAGCCCCAGCATTTT. It translates to CASSMAGGGNQPQHF.

The chain combines TRBV6-6 with TRBJ1-1; 7 bases are shared with TRBD1. Germline V gene lookup returns CDR1 MNHNY and CDR2 SVGAGI (reference sequence). This CDR3 region has 15 residues. The ends lost 2 bases at V and 8 bases at J; junction bases unmatched: 11. CDR3 nucleotide sequence: TGTGCCAGCAGTTACCGCCGGGACAGCGATACAGAAGCTTTCTTT. Protein product: CASSYRRDSDTEAFF.

The V call is TRBV5-1, the J call TRBJ1-5; weak D call: TRBD1 (6 bases). The CDR3 spans 14 residues. With 8 bases removed from V and 4 bases from J, the gap between germline ends came to 16 bases. Germline V gene sequence: CDR1 SGHRS, CDR2 YFSETQ. In DNA form, the CDR3 reads TGCGCCAGGCGAGTACGGGGGGCAAATCAGCCCCAGCATTTT. Amino acid sequence: CARRVRGANQPQHF.

On this clone: At one end, the junction sequence differs from germline, possibly due to a read error. The V call is TRBV7-7, the J call TRBJ2-2, with unresolved D. Germline values: CDR1 SSHAT, CDR2 FNYEAQ (reference sequence). The CDR3 is 15 amino acids. The CDR3 is CASSPARPRSGELFF. The CDR3 bases are TGTGCTAGCAGCCCCGCACGCCCTAGGTCCGGGGAGCTGTTTTTT.

There are a few counts of this clone. J is TRBJ2-7 and V is TRBV28; TRBD1 matches at 9 bases. Germline V gene lookup returns CDR1 MDHEN and CDR2 SYDVKM. The CDR3 covers 16 residues. V lost 5 bases to trimming and J lost 5 bases; unmatched junction nucleotides: 13. Here the CDR3 DNA reads TGTGCCAGCAGTCCGGGACAGGGTAGTGGATGGGACGAGCAGTACTTC. It codes for CASSPGQGSGWDEQYF.